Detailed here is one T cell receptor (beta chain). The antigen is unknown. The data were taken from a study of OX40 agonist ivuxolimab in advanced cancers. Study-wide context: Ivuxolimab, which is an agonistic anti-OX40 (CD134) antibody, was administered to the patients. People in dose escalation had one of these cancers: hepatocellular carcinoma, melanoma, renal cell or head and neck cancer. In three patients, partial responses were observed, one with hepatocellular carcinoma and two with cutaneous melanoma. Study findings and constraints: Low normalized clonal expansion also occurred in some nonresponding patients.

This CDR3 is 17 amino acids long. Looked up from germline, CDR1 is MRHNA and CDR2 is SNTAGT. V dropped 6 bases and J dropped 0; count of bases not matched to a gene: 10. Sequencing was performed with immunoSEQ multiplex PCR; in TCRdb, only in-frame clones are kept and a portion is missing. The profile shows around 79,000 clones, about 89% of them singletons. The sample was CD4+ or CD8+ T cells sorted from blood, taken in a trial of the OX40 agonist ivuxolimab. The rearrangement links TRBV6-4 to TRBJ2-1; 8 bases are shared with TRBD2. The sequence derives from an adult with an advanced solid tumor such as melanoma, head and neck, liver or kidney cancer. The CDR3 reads CASSAGMSGSSYNEQFF. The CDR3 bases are TGTGCCAGCAGCGCCGGAATGAGCGGGAGCTCCTACAATGAGCAGTTCTTC.